These T cell receptor beta chains were read from a single sample in a study of breast tumors, draining lymph nodes, adjacent tissues. MiXCR, applied by TCRdb to the multiplex PCR reads, yields one record per CDR3 protein. Of 190,000 or so distinct CDR3 sequences listed, 31% are singletons. Sequenced sample: axillary lymph node tissue. Receptors were obtained from a female donor with breast cancer. Some clones in this sample may be carry-over from other donors' samples. Each CDR3 is given with its conserved first and last residue. A D gene is named only where the DNA matches it firmly. Expanded clones get a size class; other rows say once, few or many, or leave the size out.

v_gene	j_gene	abundance	d_gene	CDR3nt	CDR3aa
TRBV28	TRBJ1-2	many	NA	TGTGCCAGCAGTCCCCCGGGCCACTTCAAGGGTGGCTACACCTTC	CASSPPGHFKGGYTF
TRBV7-2	TRBJ2-1	NA	NA	TGTGCCAGCTCCCCGGGACAACCCCCCTACTACAATGAGCAGTTCTTC	CASSPGQPPYYNEQFF
TRBV20-1	TRBJ1-4	NA	NA	TGCAGTGCAGTGGGGGGGGGGCGAGGAACTAATGAAAAACTGTTTTTT	CSAVGGGRGTNEKLFF
TRBV25-1	TRBJ1-6	many	NA	TGTGCCAGCAGAGCGGAGTATAATTCACCCCTCCACTTT	CASRAEYNSPLHF
TRBV20-1	TRBJ2-7	many	NA	TGCAGTGCTAGAGAACTCGCTGGGAGGAGCTCCTACGAGCAGTACTTC	CSARELAGRSSYEQYF
TRBV20-1	TRBJ2-3	many	NA	TGCAGTGCTAAATCCCTTGGAGGACTACCCCACACAGATACGCAGTATTTT	CSAKSLGGLPHTDTQYF
TRBV7-2	TRBJ2-1	many	NA	TGTGCCAGCAGCTTCCGGGGGGCTCCCTACAATGAGCAGTTCTTC	CASSFRGAPYNEQFF
TRBV6-2/TRBV6-3	TRBJ1-5	NA	TRBD1	TGTGCCAGCAAACCAATCAGACAGGGTCAGCCCCAGCATTTT	CASKPIRQGQPQHF
TRBV7-8	TRBJ2-7	many	NA	TGTGCCAGCAGCTTAGGCTACAAGGGACCGATTGGGGAGCAGTACTTC	CASSLGYKGPIGEQYF
TRBV24-1	TRBJ2-2	many	NA	TGTGCCACCAGTGATAGCGGTGGCAGTAACACCGGGGAGCTGTTTTTT	CATSDSGGSNTGELFF
TRBV3-1	TRBJ2-5	many	NA	TGTGCCAGCAGCCAGGACAGTCAAGAGACCCAGTACTTC	CASSQDSQETQYF
TRBV6-6	TRBJ2-1	many	NA	TGTGCCAGCAGTTACTCTGGGACCAAACTGTCCGATGAGCAGTTCTTC	CASSYSGTKLSDEQFF
TRBV5-6	TRBJ1-2	many	NA	TGTGCCAGCAGCCCCCTGGACAGTAACTATGGCTACACCTTC	CASSPLDSNYGYTF
TRBV27	TRBJ2-1	few	TRBD2	TGTGCCAGCAGTACACACGGACTAGCGGGAGGGTTCGATGAGCAGTTCTTC	CASSTHGLAGGFDEQFF
TRBV9	TRBJ1-5	NA	TRBD1	TGTGCCAGCAGCCCGCAGGAGGGGACAGGGCGCAATCCGCCCCAGCATTTT	CASSPQEGTGRNPPQHF
TRBV10-3	TRBJ2-5	many	NA	TGTGCCATCAGTGGGTGGCAGCAAGAGACCCAGTACTTC	CAISGWQQETQYF
TRBV29-1	TRBJ2-6	many	NA	TGCAGCGTTGAAGGCAGTGCTGGGGCCAACGTCCTGACTTTC	CSVEGSAGANVLTF
TRBV18	TRBJ2-7	many	NA	TGTGCCAGCTCACCACATGGGGCCAAGTACGAGCAGTACTTC	CASSPHGAKYEQYF
TRBV14	TRBJ2-2	many	NA	TGTGCCAGCAGCCTCGGGCCCATAGCCGGGGCCGGGGAGCTGTTTTTT	CASSLGPIAGAGELFF
TRBV3-1	TRBJ2-1	NA	TRBD2	TGTGCCAGCTCTGGAGCGGGAGGGGGCGGATTGGAGCAGTTCTTC	CASSGAGGGGLEQFF
TRBV28	TRBJ2-2	many	NA	TGTGCCAGCAGTTTATTTGCCGGGGAGCTGTTTTTT	CASSLFAGELFF
TRBV5-1	TRBJ2-7	many	NA	TGCGCCAGCAGCTACGGAGGGCCGAAGTGGGAGCAGTACTTC	CASSYGGPKWEQYF
TRBV5-4	TRBJ1-2	NA	NA	TGTGCCAGCAGCTTGAAGGGGTCCTGGGGCGGCTACACCTTC	CASSLKGSWGGYTF
TRBV11-3	TRBJ2-1	many	TRBD1	TGTGCCAGCAGTCGAGGAGGACAGGGCTACAATGAGCAGTTCTTC	CASSRGGQGYNEQFF
TRBV28	TRBJ2-3	NA	TRBD2	TGTGTCAGCAGGTCCCCGGGGGGAAGCACAGATACGCAGTATTTT	CVSRSPGGSTDTQYF
TRBV7-2	TRBJ2-1	many	TRBD2	TGTGCCAGCAGCTTATTGGAGATAGCGGGGGACAATGAGCAGTTCTTC	CASSLLEIAGDNEQFF
TRBV6-5	TRBJ1-2	NA	NA	TGTGCCAGCAGTATGCCCCGAGGGAGGGGCCCCGGGCGGGAATATGGCTACACCTTC	CASSMPRGRGPGREYGYTF
TRBV5-6	TRBJ2-6	many	NA	TGTGCCAGCAGCTTCAGGGCTGGGGCCAACGTCCTGACTTTC	CASSFRAGANVLTF
TRBV6-2/TRBV6-3	TRBJ2-5	NA	NA	TGTGCCAGCAGTCACTCCCCCTATCCCACGGGCCAAGAGACCCAGTACTTC	CASSHSPYPTGQETQYF
TRBV12-3/TRBV12-4	TRBJ1-2	many	NA	TGTGCCAGCAGTTTCGGCCGGGGGAGTGGCTACACCTTC	CASSFGRGSGYTF
TRBV6-2/TRBV6-3	TRBJ2-1	few	TRBD2	TGTGCCAGCAGTCACCCGACTAGCGGGTCATACAATGAGCAGTTCTTC	CASSHPTSGSYNEQFF
TRBV6-5	TRBJ1-4	many	NA	TGTGCCAGCAGTTACTCGAAGGGGAGGGCTAATGAAAAACTGTTTTTT	CASSYSKGRANEKLFF
TRBV5-5	TRBJ2-6	many	NA	TGTGCCAGCAGCAGGTTCCTAGCGTCTGGGGCCAACGTCCTGACTTTC	CASSRFLASGANVLTF
TRBV7-9	TRBJ2-3	many	TRBD1	TGTGCCAGCAGCCACCGGGACAGCGATACGCAGTATTTT	CASSHRDSDTQYF
TRBV19	TRBJ1-2	NA	NA	TGTGCCAGTAGTAAGAAGACTAGCGGGGGCTACACCTTC	CASSKKTSGGYTF
TRBV4-3	TRBJ2-3	many	NA	TGCGCCAGCAGCCGAGAAAAGGGGCCAGATACGCAGTATTTT	CASSREKGPDTQYF
TRBV27	TRBJ2-3	NA	TRBD2	TGTGCCAGCATGACAGAGACTAGCGGTACAGATACGCAGTATTTT	CASMTETSGTDTQYF
TRBV30	TRBJ1-6	many	NA	TGTGCCTGGAGTGTCTCCGGTAATTCACCCCTCCACTTT	CAWSVSGNSPLHF
TRBV19	TRBJ1-3	many	NA	TGTGCCAGTAGTATCGGCTACTCTGGAAACACCATATATTTT	CASSIGYSGNTIYF
TRBV7-9	TRBJ1-3	once	NA	TGTGCCAGCAGCCTCGGCCGGGACAACCCTGGAAACACCATGTATTTT	CASSLGRDNPGNTMYF
TRBV7-9	TRBJ2-7	many	NA	TGTGCCAGCAGCTCCGGACTTGGCTACGAGCAGTACTTC	CASSSGLGYEQYF
TRBV5-1	TRBJ1-2	many	TRBD1	TGCGCCAGCAGCTTGGCCGGGACAGCGGCGGGTCATGGCTACACCTTC	CASSLAGTAAGHGYTF